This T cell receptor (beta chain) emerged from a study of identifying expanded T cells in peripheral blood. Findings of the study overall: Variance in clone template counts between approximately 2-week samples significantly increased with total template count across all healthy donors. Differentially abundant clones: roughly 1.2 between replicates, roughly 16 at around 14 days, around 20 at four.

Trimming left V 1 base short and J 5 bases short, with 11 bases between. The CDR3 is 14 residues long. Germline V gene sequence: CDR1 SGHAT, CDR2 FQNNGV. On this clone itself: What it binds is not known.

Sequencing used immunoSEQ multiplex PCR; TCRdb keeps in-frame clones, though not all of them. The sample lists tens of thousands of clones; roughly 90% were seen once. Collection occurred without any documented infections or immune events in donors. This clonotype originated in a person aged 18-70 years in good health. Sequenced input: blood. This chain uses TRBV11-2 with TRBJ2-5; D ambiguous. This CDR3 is CASSLVGSRETQYF. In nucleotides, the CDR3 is TGTGCCAGCAGCTTAGTGGGGTCCCGGGAGACCCAGTACTTC.